This entry lists 4 T cell receptor beta chains sequenced from one sample in a study of response to subunit inactivated influenza vaccine. MiXCR was run by TCRdb on the RT-PCR reads, yielding one entry per CDR3 protein. The table records approximately 500,000 distinct CDR3 sequences, over 10% of them present only once. Here the sequenced sample was PBMCs from blood, taken about 40 days after vaccination. Receptor source: a man between 50 and 59 years old who received an inactivated influenza vaccine.

This clonotype has only a few counts. This chain uses TRBV20-1 with TRBJ2-7, with 9 nucleotides matching TRBD1. Germline-derived CDR1 and CDR2 are DFQATT and SNEGSKA (reference sequence). The CDR3 totals 14 residues. The V gene end was trimmed by 5 bases and the J gene end by 4 bases; junction bases not matched to a gene: 9. In DNA form, the CDR3 reads TGCAGTGCTCGACAACCCGGGACAGGGTACGAGCAGTACTTC. Amino acids: CSARQPGTGYEQYF.

This clonotype has ten or more counts. This chain joins TRBV5-1 and TRBJ1-4; 7 bases map to TRBD1. The germline gives CDR1 SGHRS, CDR2 YFSETQ. The CDR3 spans 14 residues. Trimming removed 4 bases from V and 5 bases from J; junction bases left unmatched: 5. The CDR3 sequence: CASSLTTGNEKLFF. The CDR3 DNA reads as TGCGCCAGCAGCCTTACGACAGGGAATGAAAAACTGTTTTTT.

The rearrangement joins TRBV5-1 to TRBJ2-3; tentatively, D is TRBD2 (7 bases). The CDR3 has 16 residues. Trimming cost V 3 bases and J 4 bases, with 18 bases left between them. Germline V CDR1 and CDR2: SGHRS, YFSETQ. The DNA of the CDR3 is TGCGCCAGCAGCTCCGGGGGGCTTGGGTCCGCAGATACGCAGTATTTT. This codes for CASSSGGLGSADTQYF.

This clonotype came up many times. The chain has TRBV5-6 and TRBJ2-1, with TRBD1 as a possible D gene (6 bases). The CDR3 is 13 amino acids. V dropped 5 bases and J dropped 7 bases, with 13 bases sitting between them. The germline V gene encodes CDR1 SGHDT and CDR2 YYEEEE. CDR3 bases: TGTGCCAGCAGTTGGGGACAAAGTAATGAGCAGTTCTTC. Protein sequence: CASSWGQSNEQFF.